This TCR beta chain derives from a study of blood T cell repertoires in COVID-19. Turning to the study itself: The origin of the acute and convalescent COVID-19 samples was the United States, Italy and Spain. The analysed material was cDNA or gDNA that came from T cells, B-cell-depleted T cells, or PBMCs.

This clone turned up a few times. Original methodology: It was from reference gene primer amplification that nucleated cell counts were estimated. The protocol was immunoSEQ multiplex PCR, while the TCRdb copy is restricted to in-frame clones and leaves out a portion. V and J calls and clone size come straight from that table; D and trimming were deduced from the DNA. The sample records over 50,000 clones, roughly 72% being singletons. The CDR3 consists of 14 residues. The germline V gene encodes CDR1 MNHEY and CDR2 SMNVEV (reference sequence). The junction had 3 bases not matched to a gene; V was cut back by 4 bases and J by 1 base. Patients from Seattle were sampled longitudinally, starting during active infection.

The receptor was isolated from a woman aged 65 to 85 with COVID-19, enrolled during active disease. The rearrangement links TRBV27 to TRBJ2-7; 8 bases match TRBD1. The sequencing sample was made of peripheral blood. CDR3 nucleotides: TGTGCCAGCAGTTCGGACAGGGAATCCTACGAGCAGTACTTC. Its translation is CASSSDRESYEQYF.